This entry features one T cell receptor (beta chain) sequence. Sequenced by immunoSEQ multiplex PCR; TCRdb stores in-frame clones only, minus some. This repertoire shows about 1 million clones, approximately 72% found once; its top ten account for roughly 1.4%. These data are taken from a study of shared clonotypes between healthy human individuals. Study-level information: Ranging from 18 to 49 in age, donors were two women and a few men.

Participating donors were healthy, HIV-negative adults free of recent acute infections or vaccinations. Sequencing was performed on memory CD4+ T cells sorted from blood. Subset in this sample: CD45RA-negative fraction. The TCR originated in a man aged 18-30 years in good health.

CDR3 sequence reads: CASSLALNPGRETQYF. Written as DNA, the CDR3 is TGTGCCAGCAGCTTAGCTCTTAACCCAGGAAGAGAGACCCAGTACTTC. The rearrangement joins TRBV7-2 to TRBJ2-5; D is unclear. The CDR3 has 16 residues. Germline CDR1 reads SGHTA; CDR2 reads FQGNSA. Trimming took 0 bases from V and 4 from J, leaving 15 bases between them.